Shown below are 30 T cell receptor beta chains from a single sample sequenced in a study of control samples from healthy donors and cancer patients. This table comes from immunoSEQ multiplex PCR, and its TCRdb copy is limited to in-frame clones, with some not included. The table shows 150,000 to 200,000 clones, with 90% to 95% occurring only once. The material sequenced was blood. The receptors shown here come from a woman aged 30 to 39 in good health.

V and J are TRBV6-5 and TRBJ1-2; 12 bases fit TRBD1. Trimming removed 7 bases from V and 3 bases from J; junction bases left unmatched: 6. CDR3 length: 15 residues. Germline CDR1 MNHEY, CDR2 SVGAGI. The CDR3 protein is CASTLGTGGDYGYTF. The CDR3 DNA reads TGTGCCAGCACCCTCGGGACAGGGGGCGACTATGGCTACACCTTC.

Notes on this clone: The sample holds other DNA sequences that translate to the same CDR3. CDR3 DNA: TGTGCCAGCAGCTTAGGGACAGAGAACACTGAAGCTTTCTTT. Residues: CASSLGTENTEAFF. V usage is TRBV7-3 and J usage is TRBJ1-1, with 7 nucleotides matching TRBD1. Per germline, CDR1 SGHTA and CDR2 FQGTGA. Trimming took 2 bases from V and 1 from J; bases not matched to a gene: 1. The CDR3 consists of 14 residues.

This chain connects TRBV28 to TRBJ1-2; 7 bases are shared with TRBD1. The junction had 3 bases not matched to a gene; V was cut back by 5 bases and J by 3 bases. Germline-derived CDR1 and CDR2 are MDHEN and SYDVKM. CDR3 length: 13 amino acids. The CDR3 region has the DNA TGTGCCAGCAGTGCCGGGACAGACTATGGCTACACCTTC. This gives the protein CASSAGTDYGYTF.

The sample holds one count of this clone. The rearrangement uses TRBV12-3 or TRBV12-4 and TRBJ2-6, with D maybe TRBD1 (5 bases). Deletions cut 8 bases from V and 4 bases from J, with 9 bases between. The CDR3 length is 13 residues. For the CDR3, the DNA is TGTGCCAGCCCAGGGCTAGGGGCCAACGTCCTGACTTTC. Its translation is CASPGLGANVLTF.

The CDR3 DNA reads TGTGCCAGCGGACCGGGACAGGGCAGGGGGCAGCCCCAGCATTTT. Protein sequence: CASGPGQGRGQPQHF. The rearrangement joins TRBV2 to TRBJ1-5; 9 bases are shared with TRBD1. With V trimmed by 8 bases and J by 7 bases, 12 bases remained unmatched. This CDR3 comprises 15 residues. Germline V gene data show CDR1 as SNHLY and CDR2 as FYNNEI.

This chain uses TRBV4-1 with TRBJ1-1; D is unresolved. The CDR3 sequence is 14 residues long. The germline V gene has CDR1 MGHRA and CDR2 YSYEKL. The V end was cut by 1 base, the J end by 1 base, with 7 bases between. The DNA of the CDR3 is TGCGCCAGCAGCCAAGTGTTGGAGAACACTGAAGCTTTCTTT. It is translated as CASSQVLENTEAFF.

Points on this clone: Other DNA sequences in this sample translate to the same CDR3. The rearrangement uses TRBV28 and TRBJ2-4, with 7 nucleotides matching TRBD2. Trimming at V came to 6 bases and at J to 0 bases, leaving 2 bases not matched to a gene. Per the germline V gene, CDR1 is MDHEN and CDR2 is SYDVKM. This CDR3 spans 14 amino acids. The chain's CDR3 is CASRGGVAKNIQYF. CDR3 coding DNA: TGTGCCAGCAGGGGGGGGGTAGCCAAAAACATTCAGTACTTC.

This clone was detected only once. The chain combines TRBV19 with TRBJ2-3; 8 nucleotides match TRBD2. The CDR3 totals 15 residues. CDR1 and CDR2 from the germline V gene are LNHDA and SQIVND (reference sequence). The V and J ends lost 1 base and 3 bases, in that order; junction bases with no gene match: 3. The CDR3 DNA sequence: TGTGCCAGTAGTATAGCAGCGGGAGTGACAGATACGCAGTATTTT. Translation: CASSIAAGVTDTQYF.

This chain links TRBV4-1 with TRBJ2-7; D remains unclear. The V end lost 0 bases, the J end lost 2 bases, and 11 bases lay between the germline ends. The length of the CDR3 is 15 residues. The germline V gene encodes CDR1 MGHRA and CDR2 YSYEKL. This CDR3 reads CASSQERMGTYEQYF. The DNA of the CDR3 is TGCGCCAGCAGCCAAGAGAGAATGGGCACCTACGAGCAGTACTTC.

This clone turned up a few times. The chain recombines TRBV7-9 with TRBJ2-1; no clear D gene. CDR1 is SEHNR and CDR2 is FQNEAQ in the germline V gene (reference sequence). This CDR3 is built from 13 residues. V shed 5 bases and J shed 5 bases, with 10 bases lying between them. CDR3 region: CASSVTPNNEQFF. As DNA, the CDR3 is TGTGCCAGCAGCGTCACCCCTAACAATGAGCAGTTCTTC.

This clone was seen more than once but under ten times. V gene TRBV7-9 combines with J gene TRBJ1-3; 7 nucleotides agree with TRBD1. The CDR3 contains 15 residues. Germline-derived CDR1 and CDR2 are SEHNR and FQNEAQ (reference sequence). V trimming: 5 bases; J trimming: 1 base; junction bases outside the gene matches: 5. The CDR3: CASSTSTGSGNTIYF. Written as DNA, the CDR3 is TGTGCCAGCAGCACTTCGACAGGGTCTGGAAACACCATATATTTT.

This chain connects TRBV27 to TRBJ2-7; 10 nucleotides agree with TRBD2. From germline, CDR1 is MNHEY and CDR2 SMNVEV (reference sequence). The CDR3 runs 16 residues. Trimming removed 3 bases from V and 4 bases from J; junction bases left unmatched: 9. The CDR3 DNA reads TGTGCCAGCAGTTTGACAAGGACTAGCGGACCGTACGAGCAGTACTTC. Translated, it gives CASSLTRTSGPYEQYF.

The chain is built from TRBV28 and TRBJ1-5; D unresolved. The germline V gene encodes CDR1 MDHEN and CDR2 SYDVKM. This CDR3 comprises 16 residues. The ends were cut back, 6 bases at V and 0 bases at J, with 15 bases in the middle. CDR3 in DNA: TGTGCCAGCAGGGGGTTGGGCCGATATAGCAATCAGCCCCAGCATTTT. Its translation is CASRGLGRYSNQPQHF. Looking up the rest from reference TRBV28 and TRBJ1-5 gives the full variable domain: DVKVTQSSRYLVKRTGEKVFLECVQDMDHENMFWYRQDPGLGLRLIYFSYDVKMKEKGDIPEGYSVSREKKERFSLILESASTNQTSMYLCASRGLGRYSNQPQHFGDGTRLSIL.

The chain recombines TRBV27 with TRBJ1-2; tentatively, D is TRBD1 (6 bases). The ends were cut back, 2 bases at V and 8 bases at J, with 18 bases in the middle. In germline, CDR1 is MNHEY, CDR2 SMNVEV (reference sequence). The CDR3 has 15 amino acids. CDR3 in amino acids: CASSLGGRGKGGYTF. In nucleotides, the CDR3 is TGTGCCAGCAGTTTAGGCGGCAGGGGTAAGGGAGGCTACACCTTC.

The chain has TRBV27 and TRBJ2-1, with a possible D match to TRBD2 (6 bases). The germline V gene encodes CDR1 MNHEY and CDR2 SMNVEV (reference sequence). The germline V and J ends were trimmed by 7 bases and 5 bases, with 12 bases remaining between them. This CDR3 is built from 13 residues. The CDR3 nucleotides are TGTGCCAGCAAAGGAGGGCGGCACAATGAGCAGTTCTTC. This translates into CASKGGRHNEQFF.

The V gene is TRBV6-5, the J gene TRBJ2-7; D is possibly TRBD1 (6 bases). There are 14 residues in the CDR3. In germline, CDR1 is MNHEY, CDR2 SVGAGI. Trimming took off 5 bases at V and 0 bases at J, with 11 bases between the two ends. The CDR3 DNA sequence: TGTGCCAGCAGTCCACGGGACAACTCCTACGAGCAGTACTTC. This translates into CASSPRDNSYEQYF.

The chain joins TRBV18 to TRBJ2-7; TRBD1 aligns across 9 bases. Per the germline V gene, CDR1 is KGHSH and CDR2 is LQKENI. The CDR3 has 14 residues. Trimming at V came to 6 bases and at J to 6 bases, leaving 9 bases not matched to a gene. CDR3: CASSLGTGNGEQYF. The CDR3 DNA follows: TGTGCCAGCTCCCTCGGGACAGGGAATGGCGAGCAGTACTTC.

J is TRBJ1-5 and V is TRBV28, with D possibly being TRBD1 (5 bases). The CDR3 extends over 14 amino acids. The germline CDR1 and CDR2 sequences are MDHEN and SYDVKM. V gave up 8 bases and J gave up 4 bases, with 15 bases separating them. The CDR3 DNA reads as TGTGCCAGCCAGTTTCTGTGGGGGAATCAGCCCCAGCATTTT. This sequence encodes CASQFLWGNQPQHF.

This rearrangement joins TRBV7-2 to TRBJ1-6; D not certain. The V gene lost 6 bases and the J gene lost 3 bases, with 3 bases spanning the gap. The CDR3 sequence is 12 residues long. Germline CDR1 SGHTA, CDR2 FQGNSA. The CDR3 DNA reads TGTGCCAGCAGTAACTATAATTCACCCCTCCACTTT. It yields the protein CASSNYNSPLHF. The full variable domain, its missing parts supplied by reference TRBV7-2 and TRBJ1-6, is GAGVSQSPSNKVTEKGKDVELRCDPISGHTALYWYRQSLGQGLEFLIYFQGNSAPDKSGLPSDRFSAERTGGSVSTLTIQRTQQEDSAVYLCASSNYNSPLHFGNGTRLTVT.

The chain employs TRBV7-8 and TRBJ1-1; D gene ambiguous. Between the trimmed V and J ends, which lost 5 bases and 0 bases, there was a span of 7 bases. Germline CDR1 and CDR2: SGHVS and FQNEAQ. The CDR3 loop spans 13 amino acids. The CDR3 is CASSRVMNTEAFF. The CDR3 bases are TGTGCCAGCAGCCGGGTTATGAACACTGAAGCTTTCTTT.

Turning to this clone: The same CDR3 can be traced to other DNA sequences in this sample. J is TRBJ1-2 and V is TRBV28, with D possibly being TRBD1 (5 bases). This CDR3 is 13 amino acids long. V lost 5 bases, J lost 3 bases, and 10 bases lay in between. Germline CDR1 and CDR2: MDHEN and SYDVKM. The DNA for the CDR3 is TGTGCCAGCAGTCTAGGGACGGACTATGGCTACACCTTC. Protein sequence: CASSLGTDYGYTF.

V is TRBV4-1 and J is TRBJ1-4; TRBD1 matches 7 bases. CDR3 length: 15 residues. V shed 0 bases and J 7 bases; nucleotides not matched to a gene: 5. In germline, CDR1 is MGHRA, CDR2 YSYEKL. DNA of the CDR3: TGCGCCAGCAGCCAAGACAGGGGGGGGAGTGAAAAACTGTTTTTT. This translates into CASSQDRGGSEKLFF.

In this sample, this clone turned up once. The genes are TRBV6-2 or TRBV6-3 and TRBJ2-7; 9 bases map to TRBD2. V lost 0 bases to trimming and J lost 5 bases; unmatched junction nucleotides: 5. Germline V gives CDR1 MNHEY, CDR2 SVGEGT. This CDR3 is 15 amino acids long. CDR3 in DNA: TGTGCCAGCAGTTACTCTAGCGGGAGAAAAAACGAGCAGTACTTC. Translation: CASSYSSGRKNEQYF.

The chain recombines TRBV10-1 with TRBJ2-7, with 10 nucleotides matching TRBD2. This CDR3 region has 15 residues. CDR1 is WNHNN, CDR2 SYGVQD, per germline (reference sequence). Losses at the gene ends were 0 bases for V and 4 bases for J; bases not matched to a gene: 3. CDR3 protein: CASSESLAGRYEQYF. The CDR3 nucleotides are TGCGCCAGCAGTGAGTCACTAGCGGGAAGATACGAGCAGTACTTC.

The chain joins TRBV11-3 to TRBJ2-1, with 10 bases that match TRBD1. The CDR3 length is 16 residues. Germline trimming cut 3 bases from V and 9 bases from J; bases unmatched to any gene: 11. The germline gives CDR1 SGHNT, CDR2 YENEEA. The CDR3 DNA is TGTGCCAGCAGCTTGGCCTTGGGGACAGGGGCCCCTGAGCAGTTCTTC. It yields the protein CASSLALGTGAPEQFF.

V usage is TRBV11-1 and J usage is TRBJ2-1, with D perhaps matching TRBD1 (8 bases). The V gene lost 4 bases and the J gene lost 4 bases, with 17 bases spanning the gap. The CDR3 contains 16 residues. Germline CDR1 and CDR2: SGHAT and FQDESV (reference sequence). CDR3 sequence reads: CASSSTQGGIYNEQFF. DNA of the CDR3: TGTGCCAGCAGCTCAACACAGGGGGGGATATACAATGAGCAGTTCTTC.

The chain has TRBV18 and TRBJ2-7; 7 nucleotides align to TRBD1. CDR1 KGHSH and CDR2 LQKENI come from the germline V gene. CDR3 size: 12 residues. The trim removed 3 bases at V and 9 bases at J, leaving 5 bases unmatched. The CDR3 DNA sequence: TGTGCCAGCTCACCTGCGACAGGGACGCAGTACTTC. This codes for CASSPATGTQYF.

The chain links TRBV4-1 to TRBJ2-7, with a weak D call TRBD1 (5 bases). The CDR3 totals 14 residues. Per the germline V gene, CDR1 is MGHRA and CDR2 is YSYEKL. Deletions cut 1 base from V and 3 bases from J, with 10 bases between. For the CDR3, the DNA is TGCGCCAGCAGCCAAGGCTGGCAGGGCTACGAGCAGTACTTC. This encodes CASSQGWQGYEQYF.

The chain links TRBV7-2 to TRBJ2-1; 8 bases fit TRBD2. Trimming at V came to 6 bases and at J to 0 bases, leaving 4 bases not matched to a gene. CDR1 and CDR2 (germline): SGHTA, FQGNSA. The CDR3 totals 15 residues. The CDR3 loop is CASRIAGSSYNEQFF. The CDR3 DNA sequence: TGTGCCAGCAGAATAGCGGGAAGCTCCTACAATGAGCAGTTCTTC.

The CDR3 DNA is TGTGCCAGCAGTTTACAGGGACTAGCGGGACACAATGAGCAGTTCTTC. It yields the protein CASSLQGLAGHNEQFF. The chain uses TRBV28 and TRBJ2-1, with 13 positions matching TRBD2. The CDR3 contains 16 residues. The V gene's germline CDR1 is MDHEN and CDR2 SYDVKM. J was trimmed by 5 bases and V by 2 bases; bases with no gene match: 3.